Here is one T cell receptor (beta chain) with its context. Study processing details: It was from reference gene primer amplification that nucleated cell counts were estimated. Libraries were prepared by immunoSEQ multiplex PCR; TCRdb keeps only in-frame clonotypes and omits some of them. V and J calls and clone size are given by that table; D and trimming were obtained from the DNA. The sample has around 200,000 clones, approximately 80% seen once; the top ten hold roughly 13%. CDR3 length equals 14 residues. V was trimmed by 7 bases and J by 0 bases, leaving 16 bases between them. Germline V gives CDR1 SQVTM, CDR2 ANQGSEA. These data come from a study of blood T cell repertoires in COVID-19.

This receptor was identified in a man aged 50-59 years who had recovered from COVID-19. The sample taken for sequencing was peripheral blood. V is TRBV29-1 and J is TRBJ2-7; maybe TRBD1 (5 bases). The CDR3 here is CSAFGPTGSYEQYF. The CDR3 DNA sequence: TGCAGCGCCTTCGGGCCAACAGGCTCCTACGAGCAGTACTTC.